This T cell receptor beta chain stems from a study of T cell therapy after organ transplantation (dated by TCRdb to about 2019). About the investigation overall: Therapy products were autologous CMV-specific T cells expanded in vitro for approximately 15 days with a peptide pool of 30 HLA class I and II CMV epitopes. Of the roughly 10 patients, eight were classified as clinical responders and two as nonresponders. Long-term post-therapy samples were available for only about 80% of the 10 patients. Blood samples for the short-term post-therapy time point were collected 4 to 8 weeks after therapy was completed. Across 2 to 6 intravenous infusions, patients got a median of 1.92 x 10^8 CMV-specific T cells. Each patient got up to 6 T cell doses, given every 2 weeks, and was then monitored for about seven months after finishing therapy. A follow-up TRBV repertoire analysis was performed on an open-label phase I trial of autologous CMV-specific adoptive T cell therapy in solid-organ transplant recipients.

Results the study describes overall, beyond this receptor: The fold change in CD8 clonality after therapy was inversely correlated with pretherapy clonality, which suggests that less biased repertoires were more open to remodeling. Few detected expansions in nonresponders may reflect reduced sample coverage from poor CD8+ T cell yield. Before therapy, nonresponders had marked clonal expansions, and after therapy the repertoires of nonresponders changed only minimally. Assessment of confounders such as concurrent antirejection and antiviral medications was prevented by the small cohort. Reconstitution after therapy appeared to involve both transferred clonotypes and endogenous clonotypes that were not detected in the therapy products.

In regard to this clone: Its specific antigen is unknown. Within one base of it there is no much larger clone, and no base qualities were kept.

The time point tag for this specimen amounts to: 4-8 weeks after completion of therapy. Patients were solid-organ transplant recipients with drug-resistant/recurrent cytomegalovirus. Ten to eleven trial participants were selected for repertoire analysis based on availability of post-therapy peripheral blood mononuclear cells. Viable CD3+CD8+CD4- lymphocytes were sorted from PBMCs on a BD FACSAria III. The Qiagen DNeasy Kit was used to extract genomic DNA from the sorted cells. The immunoSEQ two-step, bias-controlled multiplex PCR assay was used to amplify TRB CDR3 regions from genomic DNA. CDR3 libraries were sequenced on an Illumina NextSeq 500. Per the authors' processing: The immunoSEQ Analyzer platform handled the initial alignment and bioinformatics, which included bias normalization against synthetic CDR3 analogs. Annotation of V, D and J genes followed the definitions in the IMGT database. Additional TRBV analyses were carried out with default settings in VDJtools version 1.1.10 and the R package tcR version 2.2.1.11. For the GLIPH analysis, version 1.0 was run with default settings. To test for significant clonotype frequency changes in CDR3 sequences with at least 5 reads, a 2-sided binomial test with Benjamini-Hochberg correction (alpha = 0.01) was used. Here the immuneACCESS table is served through TCRdb, limited to in-frame sequences with V and J called. Missing clones are a known gap in these copies; in checked studies unresolved V genes cover under half, and the rest lacks a known reason. V and J calls and clone size are those listed in that table; D and trimming were worked out from the DNA. The sample table lists around 4,500 clones, about 63% of them with a count of one. Of the sample, 38% falls within the top ten clones.

The receptor's source is a human patient who had received a solid organ transplant and had CMV disease. Following transplantation, part of the T cell population may be supplied by the graft donor rather than the patient. The material sequenced was CD8+ T cells from blood, taken after autologous CMV-specific T cell therapy.

CDR3 sequence: CASSPRRIATDTQYF. In nucleotides, the sequence is TGTGCCAGTAGTCCCCGACGAATTGCCACAGATACGCAGTATTTT. The chain couples TRBV19 to TRBJ2-3, with no confidently assigned D gene. From the germline V gene (reference sequence), CDR1 is LNHDA and CDR2 is SQIVND. The CDR3 measures 15 amino acids from cysteine to phenylalanine. The kept DNA is CDR3 alone, 45 bases in frame from the first base. Between the V and J ends, shortened by 5 bases and 2 bases respectively, the junction contains 14 bases.